These 9 T cell receptor beta chains came from one sample sequenced in a study of radiotherapy plus CTLA-4 blockade in lung cancer. Profiling relied on immunoSEQ multiplex PCR, and the TCRdb table lists in-frame clones only, not all of them. The table records approximately 48,000 clones, 84% of them present only once. The source material was peripheral blood, sampled from a patient treated with radiotherapy plus ipilimumab. The receptors shown here come from a human donor with non-small cell lung cancer whose response to radiotherapy plus ipilimumab could not be evaluated.

This chain links TRBV6-1 with TRBJ2-7; D not certain. Germline CDR1 is MNHNS and CDR2 is SASEGT. This CDR3 spans 14 amino acids. V was cut by 4 bases and J by 4 bases, with 14 bases left in between. The CDR3, as DNA: TGTGCCAGCAGTGCTACGGATCAGGTTTACGAGCAGTACTTC. Its protein is CASSATDQVYEQYF.

This rearrangement joins TRBV28 to TRBJ2-1, with 8 positions matching TRBD1. The germline CDR1 and CDR2 sequences are MDHEN and SYDVKM. With 3 bases clipped from V and 8 bases from J, the junction kept 6 bases outside the gene matches. There are 14 residues in the CDR3. CDR3 DNA: TGTGCCAGCAGTTTGCGGACAGGGCGGGATGAGCAGTTCTTC. The encoded protein is CASSLRTGRDEQFF.

The CDR3 DNA reads as TGTGCCAGCAGCTTGGTTCCCAGGGGAGCTGGAAACACCATATATTTT. Amino acid sequence: CASSLVPRGAGNTIYF. V usage is TRBV5-6 and J usage is TRBJ1-3; the D gene is possibly TRBD1 (6 bases). The CDR3 length is 16 residues. Germline lookup yields CDR1 SGHDT and CDR2 YYEEEE. With 0 bases removed from V and 2 bases from J, the gap between germline ends came to 12 bases.

The rearrangement joins TRBV2 to TRBJ1-5, with D possibly matching TRBD1 (6 bases). The germline V gene encodes CDR1 SNHLY and CDR2 FYNNEI. V lost 6 bases and J 7 bases, leaving 16 bases between the germline ends. This CDR3 spans 14 amino acids. CDR3 nucleotides: TGTGCCAGCAGATACAGGGCACAAGGGCAGCCCCAGCATTTT. Translating gives CASRYRAQGQPQHF.

This clone was observed once. V and J are TRBV27 and TRBJ2-3, with TRBD1 as a possible D gene (6 bases). The CDR3 consists of 16 residues. The germline V and J ends were trimmed by 0 bases and 2 bases, with 12 bases remaining between them. The germline V gene has CDR1 MNHEY and CDR2 SMNVEV (reference sequence). The CDR3 nucleotides are TGTGCCAGCAGTTTATCCCGAGGACAGCACACAGATACGCAGTATTTT. Translated, it gives CASSLSRGQHTDTQYF.

The chain has TRBV30 and TRBJ1-1, with D uncertain. Germline CDR1 reads GTSNPN; CDR2 reads SVGIG (reference sequence). The CDR3 totals 12 residues. V was clipped by 5 bases and J by 5 bases, with 12 bases between them. The CDR3, as DNA: TGTGCCTGGGGCCCAAGTATTACTGAAGCTTTCTTT. Its protein product is CAWGPSITEAFF. Based on the CDR3 plus reference TRBV30 and TRBJ1-1, the full variable domain is SQTIHQWPATLVQPVGSPLSLECTVEGTSNPNLYWYRQAAGRGLQLLFYSVGIGQISSEVPQNLSASRPQDRQFILSSKKLLLSDSGFYLCAWGPSITEAFFGQGTRLTVV.

The gene calls are TRBV28 and TRBJ2-5, with 7 bases that match TRBD2. The ends lost 4 bases at V and 5 bases at J; junction bases unmatched: 10. Per the germline V gene, CDR1 is MDHEN and CDR2 is SYDVKM. The CDR3 sequence is 15 residues long. DNA for the CDR3: TGTGCCAGCAGTTCCCGGGTCGGGGGGATGGAGACCCAGTACTTC. Amino acids: CASSSRVGGMETQYF.

The chain couples TRBV7-6 to TRBJ2-7; 7 positions agree with TRBD1. The CDR3 sequence is 13 residues long. J gave up 5 bases and V 1 base, and 2 bases lay outside the gene matches. The germline gives CDR1 SGHVS, CDR2 FNYEAQ. The CDR3 region has the DNA TGTGCCAGCAGCTTAGGACAGGGTAACGAGCAGTACTTC. Its translation is CASSLGQGNEQYF.

This clone was detected only once. The J gene is TRBJ1-2, the V gene TRBV5-1; 11 bases line up with TRBD1. With V trimmed by 0 bases and J by 10 bases, 5 bases remained unmatched. The CDR3 is 14 amino acids. Per the germline V gene, CDR1 is SGHRS and CDR2 is YFSETQ. The CDR3, as DNA: TGCGCCAGCAGCTTGGCCGGGACAGGGGGGGACTACACCTTC. It codes for CASSLAGTGGDYTF.